This entry describes one TCR beta chain. Its antigen is undetermined. The sample belongs to a study of OX40 agonist ivuxolimab in advanced cancers. At the level of the study: Partial response was recorded in three patients: one hepatocellular carcinoma and two cutaneous melanoma cases. Study-level points and caveats: Nonresponders, in some cases, also had low normalized T-cell clonal expansion.

TCRdb keeps only in-frame clones here, not all; method: immunoSEQ multiplex PCR. The sample gives over 100,000 clones, over 75% of which show up once; more than 0.45% is in the top ten. Trimming removed 5 bases from V and 12 bases from J, with 19 bases in between. Germline V lookup: CDR1 SGHRS, CDR2 YFSETQ. The CDR3 runs 13 residues. The receptor comes from an adult with an advanced solid tumor such as melanoma, head and neck, liver or kidney cancer. This chain joins TRBV5-1 and TRBJ2-3; D gene uncertain. The sample here was CD4+ or CD8+ T cells sorted from blood, taken in a trial of the OX40 agonist ivuxolimab. The DNA of the CDR3 is TGCGCCAGCAGATCCGCCGGGCGAGAGTCCCAGTATTTT. This sequence encodes CASRSAGRESQYF.